What follows is one TCR beta chain and its context. Other DNA sequences from this sample encode an identical CDR3 as well. The record originates from a study of blood T cell repertoires in COVID-19. Produced via immunoSEQ multiplex PCR; TCRdb's table is partial and in-frame only. This sample has around 100,000 clones; around 90% occur once, and the top ten carry around 3.8%. J gave up 0 bases and V 5 bases, and 4 bases lay outside the gene matches. The CDR3 runs to 15 residues. Germline CDR1 reads SGHTA; CDR2 reads FQGTGA. This clonotype was obtained from a woman aged 55-75 years with acute or convalescent COVID-19. The genes are TRBV7-3 and TRBJ2-3; 8 bases fit TRBD2. The sequenced material came from peripheral blood. The CDR3 DNA reads TGTGCCAGCAGCCGTGCGGGAGGTAGCACAGATACGCAGTATTTT. Translating it yields CASSRAGGSTDTQYF.